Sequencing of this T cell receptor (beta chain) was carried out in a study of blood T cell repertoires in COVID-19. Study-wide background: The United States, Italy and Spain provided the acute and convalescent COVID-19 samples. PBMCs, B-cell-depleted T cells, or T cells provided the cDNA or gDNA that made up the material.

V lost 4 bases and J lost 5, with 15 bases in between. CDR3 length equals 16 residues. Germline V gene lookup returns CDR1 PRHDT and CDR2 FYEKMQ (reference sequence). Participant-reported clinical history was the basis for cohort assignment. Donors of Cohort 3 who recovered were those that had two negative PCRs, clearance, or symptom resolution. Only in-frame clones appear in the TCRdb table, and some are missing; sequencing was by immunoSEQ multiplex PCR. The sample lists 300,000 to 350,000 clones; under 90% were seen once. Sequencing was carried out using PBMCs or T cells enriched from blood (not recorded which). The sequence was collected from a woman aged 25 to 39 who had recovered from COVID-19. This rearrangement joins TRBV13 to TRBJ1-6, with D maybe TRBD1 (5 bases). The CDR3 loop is CASSSYRQPHNSPLHF. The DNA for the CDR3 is TGTGCCAGCAGCTCCTATCGACAGCCTCATAATTCACCCCTCCACTTT.